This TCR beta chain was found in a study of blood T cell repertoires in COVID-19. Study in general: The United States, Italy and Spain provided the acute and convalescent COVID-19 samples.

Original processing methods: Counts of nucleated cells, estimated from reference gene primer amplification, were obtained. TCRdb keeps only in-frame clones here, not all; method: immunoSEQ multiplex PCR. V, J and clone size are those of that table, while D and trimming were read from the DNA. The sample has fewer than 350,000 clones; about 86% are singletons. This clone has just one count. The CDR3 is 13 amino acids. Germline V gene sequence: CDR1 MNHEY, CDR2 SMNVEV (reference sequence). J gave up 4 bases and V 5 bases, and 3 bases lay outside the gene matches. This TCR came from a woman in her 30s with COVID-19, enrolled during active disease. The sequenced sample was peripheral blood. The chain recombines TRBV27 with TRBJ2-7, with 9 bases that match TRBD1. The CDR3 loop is CASSHRGLYEQYF. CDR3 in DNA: TGTGCCAGCAGTCACAGGGGGCTTTACGAGCAGTACTTC.